A single sample is the source of the 13 T cell receptor beta chains below, sequenced in a study of Tregs in tolerant kidney transplant recipients. TCRdb's copy holds only in-frame clones and misses some; the assay was immunoSEQ multiplex PCR. The sample lists about 14,000 clones, 80% occurring once. Material: Tregs from blood, obtained before the transplant. All receptors derive from a human donor who received a combined kidney and bone marrow transplant.

The rearrangement joins TRBV6-5 to TRBJ1-2; possibly TRBD1 for D (6 bases). The V end lost 0 bases, the J end lost 4 bases, and 9 bases lay between the germline ends. The CDR3 has 14 amino acids. CDR1 MNHEY and CDR2 SVGAGI come from the germline V gene. The CDR3 nucleotides are TGTGCCAGCAGTTACTCGCTACAGGGCTATGGCTACACCTTC. This encodes CASSYSLQGYGYTF.

This clone has more than one count but fewer than ten. The genes are TRBV6-6 and TRBJ1-2; D not certain. Trimming stripped 2 bases from V and 3 bases from J, with 4 bases between. The CDR3 is 12 amino acids. Germline V gives CDR1 MNHNY, CDR2 SVGAGI (reference sequence). CDR3 sequence: CASSYVDYGYTF. The CDR3 coding sequence is TGTGCCAGCAGTTACGTCGACTATGGCTACACCTTC.

V and J are TRBV7-8 and TRBJ1-5, with 11 bases fitting TRBD1. CDR1 is SGHVS and CDR2 is FQNEAQ in the germline V gene. V lost 5 bases, J lost 3 bases, and 6 bases stayed unmatched. This CDR3 comprises 16 residues. CDR3 residues: CASSIGTGGNNQPQHF. The CDR3, as DNA: TGTGCCAGCAGCATAGGGACAGGGGGAAACAATCAGCCCCAGCATTTT.

This rearrangement joins TRBV29-1 to TRBJ1-1, with D tentatively TRBD1 (5 bases). V was trimmed by 7 bases and J by 2 bases, leaving 23 bases between them. The CDR3 loop spans 16 amino acids. The germline gives CDR1 SQVTM, CDR2 ANQGSEA. The CDR3 sequence is CSASKIQQVVNTEAFF. The CDR3, as DNA: TGCAGCGCTTCTAAGATCCAACAGGTAGTAAACACTGAAGCTTTCTTT.

This sequence joins TRBV25-1 and TRBJ2-7, with 12 positions matching TRBD1. V was clipped by 2 bases and J by 5 bases; unmatched bases: 4. Germline values: CDR1 MGHDK, CDR2 SYGVNS. The CDR3 has 15 amino acids. CDR3 DNA sequence: TGTGCCAGCAGTGAAACCGGGACAGGGGGCCACGAGCAGTACTTC. This sequence encodes CASSETGTGGHEQYF.

CDR3: CASSPGQPNQPQHF. In DNA form, the CDR3 reads TGTGCCAGCTCACCGGGACAGCCCAATCAGCCCCAGCATTTT. This chain joins TRBV18 and TRBJ1-5; 7 positions match TRBD1. Trimming cost V 3 bases and J 3 bases; bases outside gene matches: 2. This CDR3 is built from 14 residues. Germline V gene data show CDR1 as KGHSH and CDR2 as LQKENI. Looking up the rest from reference TRBV18 and TRBJ1-5 gives the full variable domain: NAGVMQNPRHLVRRRGQEARLRCSPMKGHSHVYWYRQLPEEGLKFMVYLQKENIIDESGMPKERFSAEFPKEGPSILRIQQVVRGDSAAYFCASSPGQPNQPQHFGDGTRLSIL.

J is TRBJ2-3 and V is TRBV11-3; 7 nucleotides line up with TRBD2. The CDR3 sequence is 15 residues long. Germline V gives CDR1 SGHNT, CDR2 YENEEA. Unmatched junction bases numbered 4, after V lost 1 base and J lost 3 bases. The CDR3 bases are TGTGCCAGCAGCTTAGGGGGGGGTGGGACAGATACGCAGTATTTT. Encoded protein: CASSLGGGGTDTQYF.

This clone was counted only a few times. This chain joins TRBV27 and TRBJ1-2, with TRBD1 as a possible D gene (6 bases). Germline loops: CDR1 MNHEY, CDR2 SMNVEV (reference sequence). V was pared by 2 bases and J by 6 bases, with 10 bases between. This CDR3 is built from 13 residues. CDR3 loop: CASSLKGDHGYTF. CDR3 nucleotide sequence: TGTGCCAGCAGTTTAAAGGGGGATCATGGCTACACCTTC.

The chain joins TRBV5-6 to TRBJ2-5, with 8 bases that match TRBD2. The CDR3 runs to 19 residues. Germline V gene lookup returns CDR1 SGHDT and CDR2 YYEEEE. J was trimmed by 7 bases and V by 3 bases; bases with no gene match: 23. The CDR3 region has the DNA TGTGCCAGCAGCTCTCTCGGGGAGCGGGAGTGGACGGGGGGCGGGACCCAGTACTTC. It codes for CASSSLGEREWTGGGTQYF.

This chain uses TRBV28 with TRBJ2-2; 10 nucleotides align to TRBD1. V shed 6 bases and J 0 bases; nucleotides not matched to a gene: 4. CDR1 MDHEN and CDR2 SYDVKM come from the germline V gene. The CDR3 is 16 residues long. CDR3 sequence reads: CASRTGGKSNTGELFF. CDR3 nucleotide sequence: TGTGCCAGCAGGACAGGGGGCAAATCGAACACCGGGGAGCTGTTTTTT.

The chain carries TRBV6-1 and TRBJ2-1; D may be TRBD2 (5 bases). This CDR3 is 12 amino acids long. Trimming took off 6 bases at V and 12 bases at J, with 15 bases between the two ends. Germline values: CDR1 MNHNS, CDR2 SASEGT. CDR3 sequence reads: CASSASRAGQFF. DNA for the CDR3: TGTGCCAGCAGCGCGTCTAGGGCGGGGCAGTTCTTC.

This chain links TRBV2 with TRBJ1-6; D unresolved. The CDR3 totals 16 residues. Trimming took 6 bases from V and 7 from J, leaving 19 bases between them. Per germline, CDR1 SNHLY and CDR2 FYNNEI. DNA of the CDR3: TGTGCCAGCAGGGGAGGATCTTCGGTTGGGAATTCACCCCTCCACTTT. This encodes CASRGGSSVGNSPLHF.

The chain carries TRBV10-3 and TRBJ2-5; the match to TRBD1 covers 8 bases. CDR1 and CDR2 from the germline V gene are ENHRY and SYGVKD. V shed 5 bases, J shed 5 bases, and the junction held 4 bases outside the gene matches. CDR3 size: 13 residues. The CDR3 nucleotides are TGTGCCATCAGTCAGGACAGGGTTGAGACCCAGTACTTC. As protein: CAISQDRVETQYF.